Presented here are 19 T cell receptor beta chains from one specimen sequenced in a study of T-cell memory formation after mild COVID-19 (dated by TCRdb to 2020 to 2023). Receptor amplification or capture employed 5' RACE. Sequenced using an Illumina NovaSeq 6000. TCRdb reprocessing: public reads trimmed at Q25 with fastp, clones called with MiXCR, in-frame beta chains kept. CDR3 protein duplicates are merged, each entry listing the most common genes and DNA. This sample comprises 140,000 or so distinct CDR3 sequences, 11% to 15% of them detected only once. The ten largest clones capture around 27% of the sample. The specimen sequenced was PBMCs or a T cell subset sorted from them (not recorded which). The receptors stem from an adult woman who had mild COVID-19 (a few samples of this study predate the infection). The sample titles of this study are shuffled in the database, so cell type and time point are left out; the donor was told from shared clones.

In this sample, this clonotype turned up many times. This chain uses TRBV5-4 with TRBJ2-7; possibly TRBD1 for D (6 bases). CDR1 and CDR2 from the germline V gene are SGHNT and YYREEE (reference sequence). Trimming stripped 0 bases from V and 5 bases from J, with 15 bases between. CDR3 length: 15 amino acids. The CDR3 protein is CASSLETGFIDEQYF. DNA of the CDR3: TGTGCCAGCAGCTTGGAGACAGGTTTCATCGACGAGCAGTACTTC.

The chain links TRBV7-6 to TRBJ2-1; 12 bases are shared with TRBD2. Germline assignment: CDR1 SGHVS and CDR2 FNYEAQ. This CDR3 region has 17 residues. V trimming: 4 bases; J trimming: 4 bases; junction bases outside the gene matches: 8. CDR3 residues: CASSSGTSGWDYNEQFF. The CDR3 nucleotides are TGTGCCAGCAGCTCAGGGACTAGCGGGTGGGATTACAATGAGCAGTTCTTC.

The chain carries TRBV7-2 and TRBJ2-5; 10 nucleotides align to TRBD2. CDR1 SGHTA and CDR2 FQGNSA come from the germline V gene. V lost 3 bases and J lost 2; bases outside the gene matches: 3. The CDR3 runs to 15 residues. The CDR3 protein is CASSLPLAGQETQYF. The CDR3 coding sequence is TGTGCCAGCAGCTTGCCACTAGCGGGGCAAGAGACCCAGTACTTC.

The chain combines TRBV5-6 with TRBJ1-1, with 11 positions matching TRBD1. V lost 4 bases and J lost 5; bases outside the gene matches: 4. The CDR3 consists of 14 residues. Germline CDR1 is SGHDT and CDR2 is YYEEEE. The DNA of the CDR3 is TGTGCCAGCAGCGCGGACAGGGGGCGAACTGAAGCTTTCTTT. This gives the protein CASSADRGRTEAFF.

The chain couples TRBV7-9 to TRBJ2-1, with unresolved D. Per the germline V gene, CDR1 is SEHNR and CDR2 is FQNEAQ (reference sequence). The CDR3 length is 12 residues. Trimming took 0 bases from V and 9 from J, leaving 6 bases between them. This chain's CDR3 is CASSLASSEQFF. DNA for the CDR3: TGTGCCAGCAGCTTAGCATCGAGTGAGCAGTTCTTC.

This clonotype was counted at least ten times. The V call is TRBV20-1, the J call TRBJ2-7; D is uncertain. The V end was cut by 2 bases, the J end by 6 bases, with 8 bases between. The CDR3 is 11 amino acids. CDR1 and CDR2 (germline): DFQATT, SNEGSKA (reference sequence). DNA for the CDR3: TGCAGTGCTAGACAAGAGCGCGAGCAGTACTTC. Translating gives CSARQEREQYF.

This clonotype was counted once. In DNA, the CDR3 is TGCGCCAGCAGCCAAGGGAGCGGAGCCGCCTACGAGCAGTACTTC. This codes for CASSQGSGAAYEQYF. The rearrangement links TRBV4-3 to TRBJ2-7; the D gene is possibly TRBD2 (5 bases). V shed 1 base and J shed 2 bases, with 12 bases lying between them. The germline CDR1 and CDR2 sequences are LGHNA and YSLEER. The CDR3 has 15 residues.

In this sample, this clonotype turned up a few times. The rearrangement uses TRBV10-2 and TRBJ2-7, with 7 bases identical to TRBD2. Germline-derived CDR1 and CDR2 are WSHSY and SAAADI. The V segment lost 2 bases and the J segment 0 bases; nucleotides outside the gene matches: 4. The CDR3 spans 15 residues. CDR3 sequence reads: CASSERLADSYEQYF. The CDR3, as DNA: TGCGCCAGCAGTGAGAGGCTAGCGGACTCCTACGAGCAGTACTTC.

The J gene is TRBJ2-1, the V gene TRBV5-6; TRBD1 aligns across 9 bases. The germline V gene has CDR1 SGHDT and CDR2 YYEEEE. This CDR3 has 12 residues. J gave up 14 bases and V 4 bases, and 7 bases lay outside the gene matches. The CDR3 spells CASSPGTGTEFF. The CDR3 region has the DNA TGTGCCAGCAGCCCCGGGACAGGGACGGAGTTCTTC. Filled out from reference TRBV5-6 and TRBJ2-1, the complete variable domain reads DAGVTQSPTHLIKTRGQQVTLRCSPKSGHDTVSWYQQALGQGPQFIFQYYEEEERQRGNFPDRFSGHQFPNYSSELNVNALLLGDSALYLCASSPGTGTEFFGPGTRLTVL.

J is TRBJ2-1 and V is TRBV12-3 or TRBV12-4; D is perhaps TRBD1 (6 bases). The length of the CDR3 is 13 residues. V was cut by 5 bases and J by 4 bases, with 9 bases left in between. CDR3 nucleotide sequence: TGTGCCAGCAGTCCGGGACAATACAATGAGCAGTTCTTC. Its protein is CASSPGQYNEQFF.

J is TRBJ2-3 and V is TRBV9; D gene uncertain. Germline V gene data show CDR1 as SGDLS and CDR2 as YYNGEE. This CDR3 is built from 15 residues. Deletions cut 0 bases from V and 0 bases from J, with 8 bases between. CDR3 sequence reads: CASSVAGPSTDTQYF. The DNA of the CDR3 is TGTGCCAGCAGCGTAGCCGGGCCAAGCACAGATACGCAGTATTTT.

There are a few counts of this clonotype. The chain carries TRBV29-1 and TRBJ1-2, with D hard to call. Trimming took 0 bases from V and 0 from J, leaving 8 bases between them. The CDR3 loop spans 14 amino acids. Germline V gene sequence: CDR1 SQVTM, CDR2 ANQGSEA. The CDR3 bases are TGCAGCGTTGAAGAAATTGGGACTAACTATGGCTACACCTTC. Translation: CSVEEIGTNYGYTF.

This chain connects TRBV4-2 to TRBJ2-3; no clear D. CDR3 length: 14 residues. V dropped 0 bases and J dropped 0 bases, with 4 bases sitting between them. CDR1 LGHNA and CDR2 YNFKEQ come from the germline V gene. For the CDR3, the DNA is TGTGCCAGCAGCCAAGAAACTAGCACAGATACGCAGTATTTT. Its translation is CASSQETSTDTQYF.

The V gene is TRBV4-1, the J gene TRBJ1-1; 8 positions agree with TRBD1. CDR3 size: 13 residues. V gave up 2 bases and J gave up 7 bases; unmatched junction bases: 3. The germline CDR1 and CDR2 sequences are MGHRA and YSYEKL. CDR3: CASSQQGAGEAFF. The CDR3, as DNA: TGCGCCAGCAGCCAACAGGGGGCCGGTGAAGCTTTCTTT.

In this sample, this clonotype turned up a few times. The chain joins TRBV12-3 or TRBV12-4 to TRBJ2-7, with 7 bases matching TRBD1. There are 15 residues in the CDR3. Germline trimming cut 4 bases from V and 4 bases from J; bases unmatched to any gene: 10. CDR3 DNA sequence: TGTGCCAGCAGTTCTCTGCCGAAGGGGGCTTACGAGCAGTACTTC. Its protein product is CASSSLPKGAYEQYF.

The CDR3 is CASSVKAEAFF. CDR3 coding DNA: TGTGCCAGCAGTGTTAAGGCTGAAGCTTTCTTT. The J gene is TRBJ1-1, the V gene TRBV25-1; D gene unclear. Germline lookup yields CDR1 MGHDK and CDR2 SYGVNS. V lost 4 bases and J lost 6, with 6 bases in between. The CDR3 totals 11 residues.

V gene TRBV4-3 combines with J gene TRBJ2-1; tentatively, D is TRBD1 (5 bases). Germline V gene sequence: CDR1 LGHNA, CDR2 YSLEER. The V and J ends lost 4 bases and 12 bases respectively, with 10 bases between them. The CDR3 is 11 residues long. The CDR3 reads CASSPGRGQFF. The DNA of the CDR3 is TGCGCCAGCAGCCCTGGTAGGGGGCAGTTCTTC.

The V gene is TRBV24-1, the J gene TRBJ1-1; D is perhaps TRBD1 (6 bases). From germline, CDR1 is KGHDR and CDR2 SFDVKD. Trimming removed 4 bases at V and 7 bases at J, with 9 bases between. This CDR3 contains 12 residues. As DNA, the CDR3 is TGTGCCACCAGTGAGGGGGGCGTTGAAGCTTTCTTT. This translates into CATSEGGVEAFF.

In this sample, this clonotype turned up a few times. The chain is built from TRBV7-2 and TRBJ2-5, with 15 positions matching TRBD2. The CDR3 is 20 amino acids. V gave up 4 bases and J gave up 2 bases; unmatched junction bases: 14. Germline CDR1 SGHTA, CDR2 FQGNSA. Written as DNA, the CDR3 is TGTGCCAGCAGCTCGTTCGCGCCGGGACTAGCGGGAGGTGTTCAAGAGACCCAGTACTTC. Encoded protein: CASSSFAPGLAGGVQETQYF. The whole variable domain, remainder taken from reference TRBV7-2 and TRBJ2-5, is GAGVSQSPSNKVTEKGKDVELRCDPISGHTALYWYRQSLGQGLEFLIYFQGNSAPDKSGLPSDRFSAERTGGSVSTLTIQRTQQEDSAVYLCASSSFAPGLAGGVQETQYFGPGTRLLVL.